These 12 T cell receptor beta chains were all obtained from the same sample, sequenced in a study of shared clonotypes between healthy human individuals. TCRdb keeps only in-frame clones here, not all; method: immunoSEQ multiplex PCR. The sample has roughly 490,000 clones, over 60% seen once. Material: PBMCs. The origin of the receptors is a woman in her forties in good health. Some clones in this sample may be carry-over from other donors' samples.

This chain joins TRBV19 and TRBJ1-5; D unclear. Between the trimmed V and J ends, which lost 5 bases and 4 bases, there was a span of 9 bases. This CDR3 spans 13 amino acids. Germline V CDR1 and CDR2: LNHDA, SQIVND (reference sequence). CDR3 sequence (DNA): TGTGCCAGTAGTGTTTCCCATAATCAGCCCCAGCATTTT. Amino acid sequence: CASSVSHNQPQHF.

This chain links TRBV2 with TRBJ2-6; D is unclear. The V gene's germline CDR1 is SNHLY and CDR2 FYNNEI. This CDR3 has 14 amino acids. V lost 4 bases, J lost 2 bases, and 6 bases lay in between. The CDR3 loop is CASSVGTGANVLTF. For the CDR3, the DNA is TGTGCCAGCAGTGTCGGCACTGGGGCCAACGTCCTGACTTTC.

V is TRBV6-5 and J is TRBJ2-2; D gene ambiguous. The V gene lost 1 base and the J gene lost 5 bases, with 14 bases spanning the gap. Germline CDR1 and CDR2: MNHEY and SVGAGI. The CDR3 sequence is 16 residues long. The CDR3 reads CASSYWALGSTGELFF. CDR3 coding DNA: TGTGCCAGCAGTTACTGGGCCCTAGGTTCTACCGGGGAGCTGTTTTTT.

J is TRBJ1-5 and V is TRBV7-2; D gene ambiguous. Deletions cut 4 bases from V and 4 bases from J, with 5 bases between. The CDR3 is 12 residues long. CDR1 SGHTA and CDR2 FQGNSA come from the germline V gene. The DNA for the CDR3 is TGTGCCAGCAGCTCCGTAAATCAGCCCCAGCATTTT. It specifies CASSSVNQPQHF.

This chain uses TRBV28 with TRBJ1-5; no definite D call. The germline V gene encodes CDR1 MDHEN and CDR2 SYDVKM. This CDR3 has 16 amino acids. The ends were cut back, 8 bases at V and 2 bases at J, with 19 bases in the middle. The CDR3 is CASRTFRRGGNQPQHF. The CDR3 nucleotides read TGTGCCAGCCGTACGTTTCGGCGTGGGGGCAATCAGCCCCAGCATTTT.

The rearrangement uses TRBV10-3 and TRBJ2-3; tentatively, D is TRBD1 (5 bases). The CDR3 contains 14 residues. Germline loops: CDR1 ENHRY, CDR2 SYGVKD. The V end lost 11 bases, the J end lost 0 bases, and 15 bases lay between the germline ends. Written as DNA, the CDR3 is TGTGCCGTTACCGACAGCACTAGCACAGATACGCAGTATTTT. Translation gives CAVTDSTSTDTQYF.

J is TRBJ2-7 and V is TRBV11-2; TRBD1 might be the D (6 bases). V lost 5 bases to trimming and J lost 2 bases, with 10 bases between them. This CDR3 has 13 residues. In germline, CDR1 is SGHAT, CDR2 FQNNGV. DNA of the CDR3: TGTGCCAGCAGCCCGACAGGAACCTACGAGCAGTACTTC. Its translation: CASSPTGTYEQYF.

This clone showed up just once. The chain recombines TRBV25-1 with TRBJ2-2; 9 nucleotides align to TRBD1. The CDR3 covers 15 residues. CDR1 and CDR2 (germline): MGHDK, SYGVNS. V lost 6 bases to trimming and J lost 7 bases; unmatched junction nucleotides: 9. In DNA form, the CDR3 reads TGTGCCAGCAGAAGAGGACAGGGGTCAATCGGGGAGCTGTTTTTT. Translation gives CASRRGQGSIGELFF.

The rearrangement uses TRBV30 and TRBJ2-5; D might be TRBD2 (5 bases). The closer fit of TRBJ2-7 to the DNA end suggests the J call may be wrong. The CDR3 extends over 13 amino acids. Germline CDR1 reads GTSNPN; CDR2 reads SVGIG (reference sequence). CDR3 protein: CAWTGLSSYEQYF. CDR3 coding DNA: TGTGCCTGGACCGGACTGTCTTCCTACGAGCAGTACTTC.

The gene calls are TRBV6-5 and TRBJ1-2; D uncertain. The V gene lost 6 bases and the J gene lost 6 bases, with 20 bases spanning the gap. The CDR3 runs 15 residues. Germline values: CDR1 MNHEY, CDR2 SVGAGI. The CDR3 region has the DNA TGTGCCAGCAGCCGCAATGTTGCGAGGCGCGATGGCTACACCTTC. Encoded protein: CASSRNVARRDGYTF.

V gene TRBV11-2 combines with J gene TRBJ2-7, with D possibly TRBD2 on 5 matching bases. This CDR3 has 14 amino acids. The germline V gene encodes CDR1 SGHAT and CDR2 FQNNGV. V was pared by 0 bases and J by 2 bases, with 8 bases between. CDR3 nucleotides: TGTGCCAGCAGCTTAGATAGGAGGACCTACGAGCAGTACTTC. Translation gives CASSLDRRTYEQYF.

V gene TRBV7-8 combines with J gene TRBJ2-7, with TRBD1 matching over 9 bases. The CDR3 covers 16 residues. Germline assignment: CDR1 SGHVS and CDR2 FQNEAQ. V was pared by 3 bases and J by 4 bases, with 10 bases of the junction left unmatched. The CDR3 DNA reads TGTGCCAGCAGCTTGGGCGAGGGACAGGGTGAATACGAGCAGTACTTC. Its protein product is CASSLGEGQGEYEQYF. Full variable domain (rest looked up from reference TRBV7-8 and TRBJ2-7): GAGVSQSPRYKVAKRGQDVALRCDPISGHVSLFWYQQALGQGPEFLTYFQNEAQLDKSGLPSDRFFAERPEGSVSTLKIQRTQQEDSAVYLCASSLGEGQGEYEQYFGPGTRLTVT.